Listed below are T cell receptor beta chains from one sample, sequenced in a study of PD-1 blockade in classical Hodgkin lymphoma. Some clones are missing from TCRdb's copy, which holds only in-frame ones; the method was immunoSEQ multiplex PCR. The sample holds tens of thousands of clones; approximately 85% are singletons and the top ten take about an eighth. This material consisted of peripheral blood mononuclear cells (PBMCs), taken before the fourth cycle of nivolumab. These receptors came from a human donor with classical Hodgkin lymphoma. Each CDR3 is given with its conserved first and last residue. Each record gives: D gene, J gene, clone size, V gene, CDR3 DNA, CDR3 protein. A D gene is named only where the DNA matches it firmly. Clone sizes are given selectively: once, few, many, or a class where the clone is expanded.

>TRBD2|TRBJ2-3|.|TRBV11-2
TGTGCCAGCAGCTTAGGACGGGGGGGTAGCACAGATACGCAGTATTTT
CASSLGRGGSTDTQYF
>TRBD1|TRBJ2-2|.|TRBV7-8
TGTGCCAGCAGCTTAGAACCCCGGGACAGCCCTGCGAACACCGGGGAGCTGTTTTTT
CASSLEPRDSPANTGELFF
>.|TRBJ1-6|.|TRBV6-5
TGTGCCAGCAGTTACTCGGTACAGGGCGGTTCACCCCTCCACTTT
CASSYSVQGGSPLHF
>.|TRBJ1-3|.|TRBV19
TGTGCCAGTAGTCCCAACTCCGGGACTGGAAACACCATATATTTT
CASSPNSGTGNTIYF
>.|TRBJ2-3|.|TRBV5-8
TGTGCCAGCAGCTTGGGACAGGTCTTTAGCACAGATACGCAGTATTTT
CASSLGQVFSTDTQYF
>TRBD1|TRBJ2-3|few|TRBV2
TGTGCCAGCAGCGACCGGACAGGGGAGGGAACAGATACGCAGTATTTT
CASSDRTGEGTDTQYF
>TRBD1|TRBJ2-7|few|TRBV19
TGTGCCAGTAGTATTGGACAGGGGTTCTCCTACGAGCAGTACTTC
CASSIGQGFSYEQYF
>TRBD1|TRBJ1-4|.|TRBV18
TGTGCCAGCTCCCGGAACGGGGGGGGACAGGGCCCCGCTGCAACTAATGAAAAACTGTTTTTT
CASSRNGGGQGPAATNEKLFF
>.|TRBJ2-7|.|TRBV28
TGTGCCAGCAGTTTAACACCTTCCTACGAGCAGTACTTC
CASSLTPSYEQYF
>.|TRBJ1-1|.|TRBV19
TGTGCCAGTAGTATAGGGGGAGAGGACACTGAAGCTTTCTTT
CASSIGGEDTEAFF
>TRBD1|TRBJ1-2|.|TRBV28
TGTGCCAGCAGTTTGGGGACAGGGTCAGGCTATGGCTACACCTTC
CASSLGTGSGYGYTF
>TRBD2|TRBJ2-2|.|TRBV7-3
TGTGCCAGCAGCCTAACTAGCGGAGCTAACACCGGGGAGCTGTTTTTT
CASSLTSGANTGELFF
>.|TRBJ2-1|.|TRBV27
TGTGCCAGCAGGGGAGCCGGGGCTGAGCAGTTCTTC
CASRGAGAEQFF
>.|TRBJ2-7|.|TRBV10-3
TGTGCCATCAGTGAGTCTTGGGAGCAGTACTTC
CAISESWEQYF
>.|TRBJ2-7|few|TRBV4-1
TGCGCCAGCAGCCAAGAAGGATCCCGGGACGAGCAGTACTTC
CASSQEGSRDEQYF
>TRBD2|TRBJ2-1|.|TRBV11-3
TGTGCCAGCAGTCCTCATCCCTGGGCTAGCGGGGATTCCTACAATGAGCAGTTCTTC
CASSPHPWASGDSYNEQFF
>TRBD2|TRBJ2-2|.|TRBV4-2
TGTGCCAGCAGCCAAGATAATAGCGGGGTCACCGGGGAGCTGTTTTTT
CASSQDNSGVTGELFF
>.|TRBJ2-1|few|TRBV18
TGTGCCAGCTCAATATCCCGTGACAGCTACAATGAGCAGTTCTTC
CASSISRDSYNEQFF
>.|TRBJ1-5|few|TRBV7-2
TGTGCCAGCAGCGTTTTTAACAATCAGCCCCAGCATTTT
CASSVFNNQPQHF
>.|TRBJ2-5|.|TRBV6-1
TGTGCCAGCAGTGAAATGGGCAGTACGTACCAAGAGACCCAGTACTTC
CASSEMGSTYQETQYF
>.|TRBJ2-5|.|TRBV4-1
TGCGCCAGCAGCCAAGTGGCAGAGTACCAAGAGACCCAGTACTTC
CASSQVAEYQETQYF
>.|TRBJ1-4|.|TRBV6-6
TGTGCCGGAGGCGGGTCGCAGGAAAAACTGTTTTTT
CAGGGSQEKLFF
>TRBD2|TRBJ2-3|few|TRBV25-1
TGTGCCAGCAGTGAATCCCACGGGGGAGGGATGACAGATACGCAGTATTTT
CASSESHGGGMTDTQYF
>.|TRBJ2-1|.|TRBV7-9
TGTGCCAGCAGGAATAGCTCCTACAATGAGCAGTTCTTC
CASRNSSYNEQFF
>TRBD2|TRBJ2-7|.|TRBV6-5
TGTGCCAGCAGTGACTCCCCGGGAGGCGAGCAGTACTTC
CASSDSPGGEQYF
>.|TRBJ2-7|.|TRBV6-5
TGTGCCAGCAGTTACCGGCTAATTGGCGCATTTGATCAGTACTTC
CASSYRLIGAFDQYF
>.|TRBJ2-7|.|TRBV5-5
TGTGCCAGCAGCTTTCAGGGGTACGAGCAGTACTTC
CASSFQGYEQYF
>.|TRBJ1-1|.|TRBV6-6
TGTGCCAGCGGTAGGACGGGGGGCGCCAGGAACACTGAAGCTTTCTTT
CASGRTGGARNTEAFF
>TRBD1|TRBJ2-3|once|TRBV6-4
TGTGCCAGGAGGGGGCTAGAGGCAGATACGCAGTATTTT
CARRGLEADTQYF
>.|TRBJ2-1|.|TRBV7-9
TGTGCCAGCAGCTTAGTGTTGGACTACAATGAGCAGTTCTTC
CASSLVLDYNEQFF
>.|TRBJ2-2|.|TRBV10-3
TGTGCCATCCTGTTCTGGGGGACCGGGGAGCTGTTTTTT
CAILFWGTGELFF